The rows below give T cell receptor beta chains drawn from one sample of a study of blood T cells in healthy people across ages. Using its own MiXCR run on the 5' RACE reads, TCRdb lists one record per CDR3 protein. The repertoire holds almost 1 million distinct CDR3 sequences, roughly 50% seen once, with over 20% in the top ten. Source material: blood. The receptor source for this set is a woman aged 55-70 years in good health. Both conserved end residues are part of each CDR3.

V gene | CDR3 protein
TRBV20-1 | CSARDQEQSHEQYF
TRBV7-9 | CASSPSRRNEQFF
TRBV28 | CASSLGRGEYNEQFF
TRBV12-3/TRBV12-4 | CASRMSGSIGPDTQYF
TRBV7-2 | CASSLIGTGAYEQYF
TRBV27 | CASSVTGRTYEQYF
TRBV10-2 | CASSESGRNYEQYF
TRBV10-2 | CASLTDYTYEQYF
TRBV6-2/TRBV6-3 | CASTPRLAADTQYF
TRBV4-2 | CASSQDRDNFREQYF
TRBV7-2 | CASSLDGRGEQYF
TRBV12-3/TRBV12-4 | CASSLGGKYGYTF
TRBV6-2/TRBV6-3 | CASRLGQYGAGANVLTF
TRBV20-1 | CSASVAGEGETQYF
TRBV6-5 | CASSDGTSGRTQYF
TRBV20-1 | CSAARQANYEQYF
TRBV28 | CASKQPNQPQHF
TRBV11-2 | CASSSTVNYGYTF
TRBV6-2/TRBV6-3 | CASSSLWPLQETQYF
TRBV13 | CASSRTLTSGSENIQYF
TRBV4-1 | CASSQGEGSREKLFF
TRBV24-1 | CATSEGRGTYNEQFF
TRBV27 | CASSLSRVMEAQYF
TRBV4-3 | CASSQGRRGQPQHF
TRBV6-5 | CASNAQGSTEAFF
TRBV11-1 | CACSLEALTYNEQFF